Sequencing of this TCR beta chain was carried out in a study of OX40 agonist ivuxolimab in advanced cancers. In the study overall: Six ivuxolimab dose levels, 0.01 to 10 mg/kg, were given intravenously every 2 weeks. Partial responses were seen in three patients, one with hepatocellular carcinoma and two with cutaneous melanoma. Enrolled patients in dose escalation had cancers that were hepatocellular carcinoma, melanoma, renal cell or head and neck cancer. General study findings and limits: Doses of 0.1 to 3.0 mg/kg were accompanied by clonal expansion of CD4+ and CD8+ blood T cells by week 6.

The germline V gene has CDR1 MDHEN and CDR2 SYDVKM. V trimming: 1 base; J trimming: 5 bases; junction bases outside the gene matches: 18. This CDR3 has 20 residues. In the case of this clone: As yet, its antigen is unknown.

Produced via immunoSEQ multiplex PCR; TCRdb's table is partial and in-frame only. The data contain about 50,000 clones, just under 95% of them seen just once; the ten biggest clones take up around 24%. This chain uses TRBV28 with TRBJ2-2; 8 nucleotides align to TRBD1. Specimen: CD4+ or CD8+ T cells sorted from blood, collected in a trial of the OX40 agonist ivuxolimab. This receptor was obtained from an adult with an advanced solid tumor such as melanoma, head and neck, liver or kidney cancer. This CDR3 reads CASSLLAPETDGQGTGELFF. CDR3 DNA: TGTGCCAGCAGTTTATTGGCACCAGAGACTGACGGACAGGGAACCGGGGAGCTGTTTTTT. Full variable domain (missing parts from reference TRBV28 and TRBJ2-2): DVKVTQSSRYLVKRTGEKVFLECVQDMDHENMFWYRQDPGLGLRLIYFSYDVKMKEKGDIPEGYSVSREKKERFSLILESASTNQTSMYLCASSLLAPETDGQGTGELFFGEGSRLTVL.